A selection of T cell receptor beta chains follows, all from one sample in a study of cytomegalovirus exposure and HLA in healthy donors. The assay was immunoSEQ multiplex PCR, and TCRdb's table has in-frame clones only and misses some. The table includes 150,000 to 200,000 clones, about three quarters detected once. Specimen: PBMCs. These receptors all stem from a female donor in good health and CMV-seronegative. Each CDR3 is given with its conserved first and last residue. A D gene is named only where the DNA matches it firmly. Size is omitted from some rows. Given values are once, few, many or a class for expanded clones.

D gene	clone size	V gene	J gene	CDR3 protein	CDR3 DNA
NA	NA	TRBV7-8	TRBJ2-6	CASSSTVPRVGGANVLTF	TGTGCCAGCAGCTCGACAGTTCCCAGGGTAGGAGGGGCCAACGTCCTGACTTTC
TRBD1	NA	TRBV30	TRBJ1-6	CAWSSGQLNSPLHF	TGTGCCTGGAGTTCGGGACAGCTTAATTCACCCCTCCACTTT
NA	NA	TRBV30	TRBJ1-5	CAWRAGVENQPQHF	TGTGCCTGGAGAGCAGGGGTAGAAAATCAGCCCCAGCATTTT
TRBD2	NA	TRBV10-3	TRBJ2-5	CAISDFGLAGGRGETQYF	TGTGCCATCAGTGATTTTGGACTAGCGGGGGGGCGGGGAGAGACCCAGTACTTC
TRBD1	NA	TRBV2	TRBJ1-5	CASSDQGAGQPQHF	TGTGCCAGCAGCGATCAGGGGGCTGGTCAGCCCCAGCATTTT
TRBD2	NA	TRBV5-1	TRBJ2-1	CASSSSGLVSYNEQFF	TGCGCCAGCAGCTCTAGCGGGCTGGTCTCCTACAATGAGCAGTTCTTC
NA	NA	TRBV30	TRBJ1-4	CAWSVRGSGEKLFF	TGTGCCTGGAGTGTACGAGGGTCCGGTGAAAAACTGTTTTTT
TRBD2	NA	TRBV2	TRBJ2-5	CASRGGGGPQETQYF	TGTGCCAGCAGGGGTGGCGGGGGGCCTCAAGAGACCCAGTACTTC
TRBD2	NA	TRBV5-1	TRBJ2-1	CASSRTSGDSYNEQFF	TGCGCCAGCAGTCGAACCAGCGGGGACTCCTACAATGAGCAGTTCTTC
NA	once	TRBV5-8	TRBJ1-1	CASSWGGAGKTEAFF	TGTGCCAGCAGCTGGGGAGGGGCAGGGAAAACTGAAGCTTTCTTT
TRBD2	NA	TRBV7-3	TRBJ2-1	CASSSPGREGGEQFF	TGTGCCAGCAGCTCCCCGGGGCGGGAGGGAGGTGAGCAGTTCTTC
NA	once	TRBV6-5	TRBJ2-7	CASSYAPSAYEQYF	TGTGCCAGCAGTTACGCCCCCTCAGCCTACGAGCAGTACTTC
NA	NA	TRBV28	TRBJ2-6	CASSNSWRGLGANVLTF	TGTGCCAGCAGCAACTCCTGGCGGGGGCTGGGGGCCAACGTCCTGACTTTC
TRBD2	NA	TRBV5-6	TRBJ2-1	CASSPLGTSGGTHGQFF	TGTGCCAGCAGCCCTCTTGGGACTAGCGGGGGTACCCATGGGCAGTTCTTC
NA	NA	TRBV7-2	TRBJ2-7	CASSGGDHPYEQYF	TGTGCCAGCAGCGGAGGGGACCACCCCTACGAGCAGTACTTC
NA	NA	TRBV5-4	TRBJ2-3	CASSGRGTDTQYF	TGTGCCAGCAGTGGGCGGGGAACAGATACGCAGTATTTT
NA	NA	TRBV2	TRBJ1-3	CASTGGNTIYF	TGTGCCAGCACGGGTGGAAACACCATATATTTT
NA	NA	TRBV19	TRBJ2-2	CASSIAAPTNTGELFF	TGTGCCAGTAGTATAGCTGCCCCTACGAACACCGGGGAGCTGTTTTTT
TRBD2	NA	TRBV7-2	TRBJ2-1	CASSLELAGGSQFF	TGTGCCAGCAGCTTAGAACTAGCGGGGGGTTCTCAGTTCTTC
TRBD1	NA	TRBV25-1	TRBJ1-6	CASSGIGTGVSSPLHF	TGTGCCAGCAGTGGGATAGGGACAGGGGTCAGTTCACCCCTCCACTTT
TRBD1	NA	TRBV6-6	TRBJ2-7	CASSRTGKGEQYF	TGTGCCAGCAGTCGGACAGGGAAAGGCGAGCAGTACTTC
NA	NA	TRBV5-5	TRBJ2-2	CASSSGRGMGNTGELFF	TGTGCCAGCAGCTCTGGACGAGGGATGGGGAACACCGGGGAGCTGTTTTTT
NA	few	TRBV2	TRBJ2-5	CASSEWGGTQYF	TGTGCCAGCAGTGAATGGGGGGGCACCCAGTACTTC
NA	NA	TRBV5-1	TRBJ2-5	CASSLALAGQETQYF	TGCGCCAGCAGCTTGGCCCTCGCGGGGCAAGAGACCCAGTACTTC
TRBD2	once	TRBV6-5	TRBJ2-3	CASSYKPSGFTDTQYF	TGTGCCAGCAGTTACAAGCCTAGCGGCTTCACAGATACGCAGTATTTT
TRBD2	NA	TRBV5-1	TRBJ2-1	CASSQGLAGANEQFF	TGCGCCAGCAGCCAGGGACTAGCGGGGGCCAATGAGCAGTTCTTC
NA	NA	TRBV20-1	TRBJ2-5	CSAGLQETQYF	TGCAGTGCGGGACTTCAAGAGACCCAGTACTTC
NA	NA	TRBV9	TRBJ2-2	CASSVNTNTGELFF	TGTGCCAGCAGCGTTAACACGAACACCGGGGAGCTGTTTTTT
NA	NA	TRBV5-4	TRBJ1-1	CASSLERGQDFF	TGTGCCAGCAGCTTGGAAAGGGGCCAGGATTTCTTT
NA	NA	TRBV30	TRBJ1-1	CAWMSDLNTEAFF	TGTGCCTGGATGTCAGACTTGAACACTGAAGCTTTCTTT
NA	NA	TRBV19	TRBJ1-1	CASDLRYPGGQTEAFF	TGTGCCAGTGACTTAAGGTACCCTGGGGGCCAAACTGAAGCTTTCTTT
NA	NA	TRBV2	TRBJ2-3	CASSSVARGTDTQYF	TGTGCCAGCAGTTCCGTTGCGCGGGGCACAGATACGCAGTATTTT
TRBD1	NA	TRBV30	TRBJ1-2	CAWSEDRGLYGYTF	TGTGCCTGGAGTGAGGACAGGGGGCTCTATGGCTACACCTTC
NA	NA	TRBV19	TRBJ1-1	CASSIPGRYTEAFF	TGTGCCAGTAGTATCCCAGGGCGTTATACTGAAGCTTTCTTT
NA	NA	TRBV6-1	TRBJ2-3	CASSGLFTDTQYF	TGTGCCAGCAGCGGACTTTTCACAGATACGCAGTATTTT
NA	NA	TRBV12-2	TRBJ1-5	CASRSRNRGEGNQPQHF	TGTGCAAGTCGCTCGAGGAACAGGGGAGAGGGCAATCAGCCCCAGCATTTT
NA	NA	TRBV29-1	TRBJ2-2	CSVEARKSRNTGELFF	TGCAGCGTTGAAGCTAGGAAGTCCCGGAACACCGGGGAGCTGTTTTTT
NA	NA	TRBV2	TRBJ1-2	CASVEAGRNYGYTF	TGTGCCAGTGTCGAGGCAGGGAGGAACTATGGCTACACCTTC
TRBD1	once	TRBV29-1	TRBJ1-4	CSVGLEGAAREKLFF	TGCAGCGTTGGCCTTGAGGGGGCGGCACGGGAAAAACTGTTTTTT
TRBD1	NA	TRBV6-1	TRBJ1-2	CASRRTGGGYGYTF	TGTGCCAGCAGGAGGACAGGGGGTGGCTATGGCTACACCTTC
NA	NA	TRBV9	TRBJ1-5	CASSEGGYSNQPQHF	TGTGCCAGCAGCGAAGGGGGATATAGCAATCAGCCCCAGCATTTT
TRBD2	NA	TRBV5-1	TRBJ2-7	CASSGSLGGGGYEQYF	TGCGCCAGCAGCGGAAGCCTCGGGGGGGGCGGATACGAGCAGTACTTC
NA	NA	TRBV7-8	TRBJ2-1	CASSLAPGTRKGNEQFF	TGTGCCAGCAGCTTAGCTCCGGGGACAAGGAAGGGCAATGAGCAGTTCTTC
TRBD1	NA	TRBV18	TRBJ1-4	CASSRAGQLNEKLFF	TGTGCCAGCTCAAGGGCGGGACAGTTAAATGAAAAACTGTTTTTT
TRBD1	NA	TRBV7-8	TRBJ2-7	CASSLRDRTYEQYF	TGTGCCAGCAGCTTAAGGGACAGGACCTACGAGCAGTACTTC
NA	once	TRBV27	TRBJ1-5	CASKPAGRENQPQHF	TGTGCCAGCAAACCGGCAGGGAGGGAGAATCAGCCCCAGCATTTT
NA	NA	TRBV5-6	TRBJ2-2	CASSFQNTGELFF	TGTGCCAGCAGTTTCCAGAACACCGGGGAGCTGTTTTTT
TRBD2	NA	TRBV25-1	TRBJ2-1	CASRLTSGRTLEQFF	TGTGCCAGCAGGCTAACTAGCGGGAGGACATTAGAGCAGTTCTTC
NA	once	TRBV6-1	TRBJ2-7	CASSEQRLSYEQYF	TGTGCCAGCAGTGAACAGCGACTCTCCTACGAGCAGTACTTC
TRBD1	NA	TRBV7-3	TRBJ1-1	CASSSRGQAGAFF	TGTGCCAGCAGCTCGCGGGGACAGGCGGGGGCTTTCTTT